Listed below are T cell receptor beta chains from one sample, sequenced in a study of early T cells in non-severe SARS-CoV-2 infection. TCRdb reprocessed the 5' RACE reads via MiXCR and lists one record per CDR3 protein. The table has some 61,000 distinct CDR3 sequences, around 13% seen once. Material: whole blood. The receptors here all came from an adult who was a healthcare worker with PCR-confirmed SARS-CoV-2 infection or an uninfected control (not recorded which). Both conserved end residues are trimmed from each CDR3. Clone sizes are given selectively: once, few, many, or a class where the clone is expanded.

cdr3_length j_call clone_size v_call cdr3_aa
14 TRBJ2-3 . TRBV6-5 ASSYGTSGPRGTQY
12 TRBJ1-2 . TRBV27 ASSLLGTLDGYT
10 TRBJ2-4 few TRBV7-8 ASSTGWDIQY
15 TRBJ1-5 many TRBV5-1 ASSLGTGGAFPQPQH
13 TRBJ1-1 . TRBV7-6 ASSLASGVNTEAF
16 TRBJ2-1 . TRBV5-8 ASSLVASGNHRYNEQF
14 TRBJ1-4 few TRBV6-2/TRBV6-3 ASSLRRGSTNEKLF
12 TRBJ2-2 few TRBV10-1 ASSTLAGPGELF
12 TRBJ1-2 . TRBV15 ATSTSGRFYGYT
14 TRBJ2-3 few TRBV6-6 ASSHGGGTRTDTQY
13 TRBJ2-3 few TRBV7-8 ASSNRDSKPDTQY
11 TRBJ1-5 . TRBV28 ASSWGSNQPQH
12 TRBJ1-6 . TRBV6-1 ASRPPGQGSPLH